Listed below are T cell receptor beta chains from one sample, sequenced in a study of T-cell memory formation after mild COVID-19. From the 5' RACE reads, TCRdb called clonotypes with MiXCR, one entry per CDR3 protein. This table has roughly 190,000 distinct CDR3 sequences, about 10% appearing once. Sample: PBMCs or a T cell subset sorted from them (not recorded which). These receptors all come from a man aged 18 to 29 who had mild COVID-19 (a few samples of this study predate the infection). Cell type and time point are not known. CDR3s include the opening cysteine and the closing phenylalanine or tryptophan. The order of the fields is D gene, J gene, V gene, clone size, CDR3 DNA, CDR3 protein. D genes are given only for firm matches. The size entry is marked missing in some rows and otherwise reads once, few, many or a size class.

d_gene: .
j_gene: TRBJ1-2
v_gene: TRBV4-3
abundance: few
CDR3nt: TGCGCCAGCAGCCAAAGTCCCACAGGGTCCTATGGCTACACCTTC
CDR3aa: CASSQSPTGSYGYTF

d_gene: TRBD1
j_gene: TRBJ1-1
v_gene: TRBV5-1
abundance: many
CDR3nt: TGCGCCAGCAGCTTATCGACAGGGCAAGCCACTGAAGCTTTCTTT
CDR3aa: CASSLSTGQATEAFF

d_gene: TRBD1
j_gene: TRBJ2-1
v_gene: TRBV24-1
abundance: .
CDR3nt: TGTGCCACCAGTGACCGGACAGGGGACGCTCGGGGGATAGATGAGCAGTTCTTC
CDR3aa: CATSDRTGDARGIDEQFF

d_gene: .
j_gene: TRBJ1-2
v_gene: TRBV2
abundance: few
CDR3nt: TGTGCCAGCAAGGGAACTTACCGGAGAGTTAAGTATGGCTACACCTTC
CDR3aa: CASKGTYRRVKYGYTF

d_gene: .
j_gene: TRBJ1-5
v_gene: TRBV18
abundance: few
CDR3nt: TGTGCCAGCTCACGGACGGAGGGCAATCAGCCCCAGCATTTT
CDR3aa: CASSRTEGNQPQHF

d_gene: TRBD2
j_gene: TRBJ2-1
v_gene: TRBV9
abundance: .
CDR3nt: TGTGCCAGCAGCCTCCGGGGGGGGCAGTACAATGAGCAGTTCTTC
CDR3aa: CASSLRGGQYNEQFF

d_gene: .
j_gene: TRBJ1-2
v_gene: TRBV2
abundance: few
CDR3nt: TGTGCCAGCAACCCCGGAGGGAACTATGGCTACACCTTC
CDR3aa: CASNPGGNYGYTF

d_gene: TRBD1
j_gene: TRBJ2-5
v_gene: TRBV2
abundance: .
CDR3nt: TGTGCCAGCAGTGGGGACAGCTCGGGAGAGACCCAGTACTTC
CDR3aa: CASSGDSSGETQYF

d_gene: .
j_gene: TRBJ2-5
v_gene: TRBV3-1
abundance: few
CDR3nt: TGTGCCAGCAGCGCACCCAGCACGGGGGGCTGGGAGACCCAGTACTTC
CDR3aa: CASSAPSTGGWETQYF

d_gene: .
j_gene: TRBJ1-2
v_gene: TRBV6-5
abundance: .
CDR3nt: TGTGCCAGCAGTTACAGGTTGTTCTCAAGGGATGGCTACACCTTC
CDR3aa: CASSYRLFSRDGYTF

d_gene: .
j_gene: TRBJ2-1
v_gene: TRBV24-1
abundance: few
CDR3nt: TGTGCCACCAGTGACCAGAGCGCCAAATCCTACAATGAGCAGTTCTTC
CDR3aa: CATSDQSAKSYNEQFF

d_gene: .
j_gene: TRBJ2-6
v_gene: TRBV5-6
abundance: few
CDR3nt: TGTGCCAGCGTTCTCCACTCTGGGGCCAACGTCCTGACTTTC
CDR3aa: CASVLHSGANVLTF

d_gene: TRBD2
j_gene: TRBJ2-1
v_gene: TRBV27
abundance: .
CDR3nt: TGTGCCAGCAGTTTTAGCGGGGGGGCCTCCTACAATGAGCAGTTCTTC
CDR3aa: CASSFSGGASYNEQFF

d_gene: TRBD1
j_gene: TRBJ2-5
v_gene: TRBV28
abundance: .
CDR3nt: TGTGCCATTCTCGCCCCGGGACAGCAAGAGACCCAGTACTTC
CDR3aa: CAILAPGQQETQYF

d_gene: .
j_gene: TRBJ1-1
v_gene: TRBV5-1
abundance: few
CDR3nt: TGCGCCAGCAGCTTCGGGTCGGGGAACACTGAAGCTTTCTTT
CDR3aa: CASSFGSGNTEAFF

d_gene: .
j_gene: TRBJ2-2
v_gene: TRBV7-2
abundance: few
CDR3nt: TGTGCCAGCAGCTCCCGCTCCCTCGGCGGAGAGCTGTTTTTT
CDR3aa: CASSSRSLGGELFF

d_gene: .
j_gene: TRBJ1-1
v_gene: TRBV18
abundance: few
CDR3nt: TGTGCCAGCACTCAGGGGAAGGACACTGAAGCTTTCTTT
CDR3aa: CASTQGKDTEAFF

d_gene: TRBD1
j_gene: TRBJ2-1
v_gene: TRBV7-8
abundance: few
CDR3nt: TGTGCCAGCAGCCCTCGACCCGGGACAGGGGTCTACAATGAGCAGTTCTTC
CDR3aa: CASSPRPGTGVYNEQFF

d_gene: .
j_gene: TRBJ2-7
v_gene: TRBV6-5
abundance: .
CDR3nt: TGTGCCAGCAGCTACACGGGGAACGAGCAGTACTTC
CDR3aa: CASSYTGNEQYF

d_gene: .
j_gene: TRBJ1-1
v_gene: TRBV9
abundance: few
CDR3nt: TGTGCCAGCAGCCCAACACGGGAGTCCACTGAAGCTTTCTTT
CDR3aa: CASSPTRESTEAFF

d_gene: .
j_gene: TRBJ2-7
v_gene: TRBV5-1
abundance: few
CDR3nt: TGCGCCAGCAGCTTTTCCGGGGGCGAGCAGTACTTC
CDR3aa: CASSFSGGEQYF

d_gene: .
j_gene: TRBJ1-2
v_gene: TRBV28
abundance: few
CDR3nt: TGTGCCAGCAGTTTATCCCGACCGATACAGGGCTACACCTTC
CDR3aa: CASSLSRPIQGYTF

d_gene: .
j_gene: TRBJ1-4
v_gene: TRBV5-1
abundance: .
CDR3nt: TGCGCCAGCCGAGGGGTGTTGGGTGAAAAACTGTTTTTT
CDR3aa: CASRGVLGEKLFF

d_gene: .
j_gene: TRBJ1-5
v_gene: TRBV2
abundance: .
CDR3nt: TGTGCCATCTCACGGGGCAGGGGTCAGCCCCAGCATTTT
CDR3aa: CAISRGRGQPQHF

d_gene: .
j_gene: TRBJ2-2
v_gene: TRBV5-1
abundance: .
CDR3nt: TGCGCCAGCAGCTTGGGGACGCCTAACACCGGGGAGCTGTTTTTT
CDR3aa: CASSLGTPNTGELFF

d_gene: .
j_gene: TRBJ2-3
v_gene: TRBV6-5
abundance: few
CDR3nt: TGTGCCAGCAGTTACGTTGGGGAAACGCAGTATTTT
CDR3aa: CASSYVGETQYF

d_gene: .
j_gene: TRBJ1-3
v_gene: TRBV7-2
abundance: .
CDR3nt: TGTGCCAGCAGCTTGGCAAAGTCTGGAAACACCATATATTTT
CDR3aa: CASSLAKSGNTIYF

d_gene: .
j_gene: TRBJ1-1
v_gene: TRBV6-1
abundance: .
CDR3nt: TGTGCCAGCAGTGAATCCTGGCAGAGCACTGAAGCTTTCTTT
CDR3aa: CASSESWQSTEAFF

d_gene: TRBD2
j_gene: TRBJ2-3
v_gene: TRBV11-2
abundance: .
CDR3nt: TGTGCCAGCAGCCCGGGGGGAGGGTCAGATACGCAGTATTTT
CDR3aa: CASSPGGGSDTQYF

d_gene: TRBD2
j_gene: TRBJ2-1
v_gene: TRBV4-1
abundance: .
CDR3nt: TGCGCCAGCAGCTCACACCCGACTAGCGGGGGCCTTACCTACAATGAGCAGTTCTTC
CDR3aa: CASSSHPTSGGLTYNEQFF

d_gene: TRBD2
j_gene: TRBJ2-5
v_gene: TRBV28
abundance: .
CDR3nt: TGTGCCAGCAGAGGGGCTAGCGGGGGCCAAGAGACCCAGTACTTC
CDR3aa: CASRGASGGQETQYF

d_gene: .
j_gene: TRBJ2-5
v_gene: TRBV5-1
abundance: .
CDR3nt: TGCGCCAGCAGCTTGGGTGAGAGTACGTATCAAGAGACCCAGTACTTC
CDR3aa: CASSLGESTYQETQYF

d_gene: .
j_gene: TRBJ1-5
v_gene: TRBV19
abundance: few
CDR3nt: TGTGCCAGTAGGACTTTAGACAGAGGACGCAATCAGCCCCAGCATTTT
CDR3aa: CASRTLDRGRNQPQHF

d_gene: .
j_gene: TRBJ2-3
v_gene: TRBV7-2
abundance: few
CDR3nt: TGTGCCAGCAGCCTCGATCGAGATACGCAGTATTTT
CDR3aa: CASSLDRDTQYF

d_gene: TRBD1
j_gene: TRBJ2-5
v_gene: TRBV5-1
abundance: many
CDR3nt: TGCGCCAGCAAAAGAGATCCGGGACAGCAAGAGACCCAGTACTTC
CDR3aa: CASKRDPGQQETQYF

d_gene: .
j_gene: TRBJ1-1
v_gene: TRBV20-1
abundance: .
CDR3nt: TGCAGTGTTCCAGGGTTGTACACTGAAGCTTTCTTT
CDR3aa: CSVPGLYTEAFF

d_gene: .
j_gene: TRBJ2-1
v_gene: TRBV6-1
abundance: .
CDR3nt: TGTGCCAGCACCCGCGACCAGAGGAATGAGCAGTTCTTC
CDR3aa: CASTRDQRNEQFF

d_gene: .
j_gene: TRBJ1-4
v_gene: TRBV5-1
abundance: few
CDR3nt: TGCGCCAGCAGCTTAGGAACAACTAATGAAAAACTGTTTTTT
CDR3aa: CASSLGTTNEKLFF

d_gene: TRBD1
j_gene: TRBJ1-6
v_gene: TRBV5-1
abundance: few
CDR3nt: TGCGCCAGCAGCTTGGAGGGACAGGGGAATTCACCCCTCCACTTT
CDR3aa: CASSLEGQGNSPLHF

d_gene: .
j_gene: TRBJ2-3
v_gene: TRBV7-2
abundance: .
CDR3nt: TGTGCCAGCGAGAGGCCTGTCACAGATACGCAGTATTTT
CDR3aa: CASERPVTDTQYF

d_gene: .
j_gene: TRBJ1-2
v_gene: TRBV2
abundance: few
CDR3nt: TGTGCCAGCAGTGAAACAGGCACCTGGGGCTACACCTTC
CDR3aa: CASSETGTWGYTF